One sample yielded the 21 T cell receptor beta chains listed below, sequenced in a study of blood T cell repertoires in COVID-19. Assay: immunoSEQ multiplex PCR; the TCRdb copy retains only in-frame clones and omits some. The repertoire consists of 180,000 or so clones, with around 85% occurring once and the leading ten covering around 8.2%. The material sequenced was peripheral blood. The source of these receptors is a man aged 55 to 69 with acute or convalescent COVID-19.

This chain joins TRBV6-5 and TRBJ1-1; TRBD1 is a possible D gene (5 bases). Germline CDR1 MNHEY, CDR2 SVGAGI. Trimming left V 5 bases short and J 1 base short, with 8 bases between. The CDR3 is 13 residues long. In DNA, the CDR3 is TGTGCCAGCAGTCTTACAGGGAACACTGAAGCTTTCTTT. It yields the protein CASSLTGNTEAFF.

The table lists this clone with a count of one. The rearrangement uses TRBV3-1 (or the pseudogene TRBV3-2) and TRBJ2-1; 11 nucleotides agree with TRBD2. Germline V gene lookup returns CDR1 LGHDT and CDR2 YNNKEL (reference sequence). The CDR3 consists of 15 residues. With 5 bases clipped from V and 4 bases from J, the junction kept 4 bases outside the gene matches. The CDR3 here is CASSSTSGRYNEQFF. CDR3 coding DNA: TGTGCCAGCAGCTCTACTAGCGGGAGATACAATGAGCAGTTCTTC.

The V call is TRBV11-2, the J call TRBJ2-3; TRBD2 matches at 12 bases. In germline, CDR1 is SGHAT, CDR2 FQNNGV. This CDR3 is 19 amino acids long. The V gene end was trimmed by 5 bases and the J gene end by 0 bases; junction bases not matched to a gene: 12. CDR3 bases: TGTGCCAGCAGCCGAGGACTAGCGGGACGAACATCTAGCACAGATACGCAGTATTTT. It is translated as CASSRGLAGRTSSTDTQYF.

This chain links TRBV30 with TRBJ1-2; 8 bases agree with TRBD1. V was clipped by 3 bases and J by 9 bases; unmatched bases: 6. This CDR3 has 12 amino acids. Germline CDR1 is GTSNPN and CDR2 is SVGIG (reference sequence). The CDR3 here is CAWRGTGPSYTF. CDR3 nucleotides: TGTGCCTGGAGGGGGACAGGTCCTAGCTACACCTTC. Variable domain in full (rest from reference TRBV30 and TRBJ1-2): SQTIHQWPATLVQPVGSPLSLECTVEGTSNPNLYWYRQAAGRGLQLLFYSVGIGQISSEVPQNLSASRPQDRQFILSSKKLLLSDSGFYLCAWRGTGPSYTFGSGTRLTVV.

The rearrangement uses TRBV11-2 and TRBJ2-1; 8 bases agree with TRBD2. CDR1 SGHAT and CDR2 FQNNGV come from the germline V gene. This CDR3 has 16 residues. Trimming took 2 bases from V and 4 from J; bases not matched to a gene: 7. The CDR3 region has the DNA TGTGCCAGCAGCTTATGGTCGGGAGGGAAATACAATGAGCAGTTCTTC. This translates into CASSLWSGGKYNEQFF.

The V call is TRBV3-1 (or the pseudogene TRBV3-2), the J call TRBJ2-7; no definite D call. Per the germline V gene, CDR1 is LGHDT and CDR2 is YNNKEL (reference sequence). The V and J ends lost 4 bases and 4 bases respectively, with 8 bases between them. CDR3 size: 12 residues. CDR3 loop: CASSPTPYEQYF. The CDR3 region has the DNA TGTGCCAGCAGCCCCACTCCTTACGAGCAGTACTTC.

The chain employs TRBV7-6 and TRBJ1-3; D gene uncertain. There are 17 residues in the CDR3. V lost 3 bases and J 0 bases, leaving 15 bases between the germline ends. Germline CDR1 is SGHVS and CDR2 is FNYEAQ. The CDR3 coding sequence is TGTGCCAGCAGCTTCACATCCGGGATCAGCTCTGGAAACACCATATATTTT. Residues: CASSFTSGISSGNTIYF.

The CDR3 DNA reads TGTGCCAGCGGGACCACTAGCAATCAGCCCCAGCATTTT. As protein: CASGTTSNQPQHF. The chain uses TRBV10-3 and TRBJ1-5; D perhaps matches TRBD1 (5 bases). The CDR3 is made up of 13 amino acids. Germline CDR1 ENHRY, CDR2 SYGVKD. The V end lost 10 bases, the J end lost 0 bases, and 10 bases lay between the germline ends.

The rearrangement joins TRBV30 to TRBJ1-4; TRBD1 matches 9 bases. Germline V lookup: CDR1 GTSNPN, CDR2 SVGIG (reference sequence). V trimming: 3 bases; J trimming: 7 bases; junction bases outside the gene matches: 6. CDR3 length: 14 residues. The CDR3 DNA follows: TGTGCCTGGAGCACCGGGACAGGGAGTGAAAAACTGTTTTTT. Its protein is CAWSTGTGSEKLFF.

The rearrangement links TRBV5-1 to TRBJ2-1; 14 nucleotides agree with TRBD2. CDR3 length equals 16 residues. Germline V gene data show CDR1 as SGHRS and CDR2 as YFSETQ. V dropped 0 bases and J dropped 9; count of bases not matched to a gene: 5. CDR3: CASSLGGLAGVSEQFF. In nucleotides, the CDR3 is TGCGCCAGCAGCTTGGGGGGACTAGCGGGAGTAAGTGAGCAGTTCTTC.

This rearrangement joins TRBV7-3 to TRBJ2-3, with D possibly matching TRBD1 (6 bases). CDR1 SGHTA and CDR2 FQGTGA come from the germline V gene. The CDR3 totals 16 residues. The V end was cut by 2 bases, the J end by 4 bases, with 16 bases between. The CDR3 is CASSLEGGRRADTQYF. The CDR3 DNA follows: TGTGCCAGCAGCTTAGAAGGGGGTCGTAGGGCAGATACGCAGTATTTT.

The V gene is TRBV6-5, the J gene TRBJ1-2; D is ambiguous. The germline CDR1 and CDR2 sequences are MNHEY and SVGAGI. The CDR3 sequence is 12 residues long. V was shortened by 6 bases and J by 4 bases, with 9 bases between the two germline ends. The DNA of the CDR3 is TGTGCCAGCAGGGGTTCTAGCTATGGCTACACCTTC. This codes for CASRGSSYGYTF.

The chain uses TRBV28 and TRBJ1-5; maybe TRBD1 (6 bases). Germline V lookup: CDR1 MDHEN, CDR2 SYDVKM. The length of the CDR3 is 15 residues. The ends were cut back, 6 bases at V and 2 bases at J, with 14 bases in the middle. Written as DNA, the CDR3 is TGTGCCAGCAGCCGACAAGGGGGAGGCAATCAGCCCCAGCATTTT. It encodes CASSRQGGGNQPQHF.

The rearrangement uses TRBV7-3 and TRBJ1-2, with 7 nucleotides matching TRBD1. The V gene's germline CDR1 is SGHTA and CDR2 FQGTGA. The length of the CDR3 is 13 residues. Trimming cost V 1 base and J 8 bases; bases outside gene matches: 4. The CDR3 spells CASSLRTGRGYTF. CDR3 nucleotides: TGTGCCAGCAGCTTAAGGACAGGCCGCGGCTACACCTTC.

The chain employs TRBV7-6 and TRBJ2-7; no reliable D call. V was shortened by 1 base and J by 3 bases, with 13 bases between the two germline ends. Germline CDR1 reads SGHVS; CDR2 reads FNYEAQ. The CDR3 length is 15 residues. The CDR3 coding sequence is TGTGCCAGCAGCTTAGAGGCTGCAGGCGTCTACGAGCAGTACTTC. Protein product: CASSLEAAGVYEQYF.

This sequence joins TRBV28 and TRBJ1-2, with unresolved D. Trimming took 3 bases from V and 4 from J, leaving 6 bases between them. CDR3 length: 12 amino acids. CDR1 MDHEN and CDR2 SYDVKM come from the germline V gene. The CDR3: CASSLSRYGYTF. DNA for the CDR3: TGTGCCAGCAGTTTGTCCCGCTATGGCTACACCTTC.

V usage is TRBV28 and J usage is TRBJ1-6; 7 nucleotides agree with TRBD1. This CDR3 region has 15 residues. Germline V lookup: CDR1 MDHEN, CDR2 SYDVKM. V lost 6 bases to trimming and J lost 7 bases; unmatched junction nucleotides: 9. In nucleotides, the CDR3 is TGTGCCAGCAGGCCGACAGGGAAGGGGAATTCACCCCTCCACTTT. This encodes CASRPTGKGNSPLHF.

The rearrangement joins TRBV7-8 to TRBJ2-7, with D possibly TRBD2 on 5 matching bases. The CDR3 consists of 15 residues. Germline-derived CDR1 and CDR2 are SGHVS and FQNEAQ. The ends were cut back, 5 bases at V and 2 bases at J, with 16 bases in the middle. The CDR3 DNA reads TGTGCCAGCAGCATACTACCGGACTCCGCCTACGAGCAGTACTTC. Translation gives CASSILPDSAYEQYF. The full variable domain, in which reference TRBV7-8 and TRBJ2-7 provide the parts outside the CDR3, is GAGVSQSPRYKVAKRGQDVALRCDPISGHVSLFWYQQALGQGPEFLTYFQNEAQLDKSGLPSDRFFAERPEGSVSTLKIQRTQQEDSAVYLCASSILPDSAYEQYFGPGTRLTVT.

This clone was seen repeatedly, ten times or more. J is TRBJ2-7 and V is TRBV19; 9 nucleotides agree with TRBD2. This CDR3 contains 14 residues. Germline V gene lookup returns CDR1 LNHDA and CDR2 SQIVND (reference sequence). With V trimmed by 3 bases and J by 5 bases, 5 bases remained unmatched. DNA of the CDR3: TGTGCCAGTAGTATTGCTAGCGGGAACAACGAGCAGTACTTC. Residues: CASSIASGNNEQYF.

V and J are TRBV6-1 and TRBJ1-2; D unclear. This CDR3 is 15 amino acids long. Germline CDR1 and CDR2: MNHNS and SASEGT. V shed 2 bases and J shed 2 bases, with 12 bases lying between them. The CDR3 loop reads CASSEPPGKNYGYTF. The CDR3 DNA sequence: TGTGCCAGCAGTGAACCCCCAGGCAAAAACTATGGCTACACCTTC.

The chain uses TRBV4-1 and TRBJ1-5; D is unclear. Trimming removed 5 bases at V and 7 bases at J, with 15 bases between. The CDR3 has 14 amino acids. Germline CDR1 MGHRA, CDR2 YSYEKL. In DNA, the CDR3 is TGCGCCAGCAGCTCGGAGTCTTTCGCCCAGCCCCAGCATTTT. It yields the protein CASSSESFAQPQHF.